These 25 T cell receptor beta chains share one sample of origin, sequenced in a study of beta chain features in type 1 diabetes. Findings of the study overall: In every one of the four CD4+ subsets, TCRB CDR3s were moderately but significantly shorter in Type 1 diabetes patients.

These receptors' targets are unknown. The investigators reverse transcribed all of the isolated RNA, so they sequenced expressed TCRB transcripts. Profiled with immunoSEQ multiplex PCR; TCRdb holds only in-frame clones, not every one. The data show more than 300,000 clones, 10% to 15% seen once. Sequenced input: naive CD4+ T cells from blood. The receptors derive from a woman in her late teens or twenties with type 1 diabetes.

This clone was seen a few times. V is TRBV4-2 and J is TRBJ2-2; 7 nucleotides align to TRBD1. This CDR3 spans 17 amino acids. Trimming removed 7 bases from V and 6 bases from J; junction bases left unmatched: 17. Germline lookup yields CDR1 LGHNA and CDR2 YNFKEQ. The chain's CDR3 is CASKKQGKVIRSGELFF. The CDR3, as DNA: TGTGCCAGCAAGAAACAGGGGAAGGTTATTCGTTCCGGGGAGCTGTTTTTT.

This sequence joins TRBV7-9 and TRBJ2-5, with D possibly TRBD1 on 6 matching bases. The germline V gene encodes CDR1 SEHNR and CDR2 FQNEAQ (reference sequence). The CDR3 covers 14 residues. The V end was cut by 5 bases, the J end by 2 bases, with 12 bases between. The CDR3 bases are TGTGCCAGCAGCGCCCAACAGGGACAAGAGACCCAGTACTTC. This translates into CASSAQQGQETQYF.

V is TRBV4-3 and J is TRBJ2-7; D is perhaps TRBD2 (7 bases). V lost 8 bases, J lost 3 bases, and 23 bases lay in between. The CDR3 consists of 16 residues. CDR1 and CDR2 from the germline V gene are LGHNA and YSLEER. CDR3: CASGGGGPTGRYEQYF. The CDR3 DNA sequence: TGCGCCAGCGGAGGGGGGGGACCCACCGGCCGCTACGAGCAGTACTTC.

The rearrangement uses TRBV29-1 and TRBJ2-7, with D possibly TRBD2 on 5 matching bases. The ends were cut back, 4 bases at V and 5 bases at J, with 15 bases in the middle. Germline lookup yields CDR1 SQVTM and CDR2 ANQGSEA. CDR3 size: 13 residues. The CDR3 region is CSVGRRLGNEQYF. CDR3 DNA sequence: TGCAGCGTTGGCAGGAGGTTGGGGAACGAGCAGTACTTC.

This clone has only a few counts. The V and J genes are TRBV19 and TRBJ2-5, with 13 nucleotides matching TRBD2. This CDR3 has 16 residues. Germline values: CDR1 LNHDA, CDR2 SQIVND (reference sequence). Germline trimming cut 7 bases from V and 5 bases from J; bases unmatched to any gene: 10. This chain's CDR3 is CASTPRTSGRGETQYF. The CDR3 nucleotides read TGTGCCAGTACCCCAAGGACTAGCGGGAGAGGGGAGACCCAGTACTTC.

The chain couples TRBV4-3 to TRBJ1-2; D uncertain. V was trimmed by 1 base and J by 2 bases, leaving 8 bases between them. The CDR3 consists of 14 residues. Germline V gene data show CDR1 as LGHNA and CDR2 as YSLEER. The CDR3 reads CASSQVAGNYGYTF. CDR3 nucleotide sequence: TGCGCCAGCAGCCAAGTCGCGGGGAACTATGGCTACACCTTC.

The rearrangement uses TRBV9 and TRBJ2-2, with D tentatively TRBD2 (5 bases). Germline V gives CDR1 SGDLS, CDR2 YYNGEE. The CDR3 is made up of 17 amino acids. V was trimmed by 4 bases and J by 4 bases, leaving 20 bases between them. CDR3 region: CASSFRTLAGGTGELFF. For the CDR3, the DNA is TGTGCCAGCAGCTTTCGGACCCTCGCGGGTGGCACCGGGGAGCTGTTTTTT.

In the case of this clone: This sample includes further DNA sequences coding for the same CDR3. The chain has TRBV18 and TRBJ1-5, with TRBD1 matching 7 bases. V lost 3 bases and J lost 4; bases outside the gene matches: 3. The CDR3 is 14 amino acids. CDR1 is KGHSH, CDR2 LQKENI, per germline. Here the CDR3 DNA reads TGTGCCAGCTCACCGGGGACAGCAAATCAGCCCCAGCATTTT. It yields the protein CASSPGTANQPQHF.

CDR3 in DNA: TGTGCCTGGAGTCAAATGATCGGGAACACCATATATTTT. The encoded protein is CAWSQMIGNTIYF. The chain recombines TRBV30 with TRBJ1-3; no clear D. Germline lookup yields CDR1 GTSNPN and CDR2 SVGIG (reference sequence). The CDR3 consists of 13 residues. The ends were cut back, 2 bases at V and 7 bases at J, with 12 bases in the middle.

The chain is built from TRBV28 and TRBJ2-3, with a possible D match to TRBD1 (8 bases). The length of the CDR3 is 16 residues. The germline V gene has CDR1 MDHEN and CDR2 SYDVKM. The V and J ends lost 2 bases and 5 bases respectively, with 17 bases between them. The CDR3 region has the DNA TGTGCCAGCAGTTTACAGCGACAGGGGAGGGGAGATACGCAGTATTTT. It codes for CASSLQRQGRGDTQYF.

CDR3 sequence: CSVGDYEPYEQYF. The DNA of the CDR3 is TGCAGCGTTGGAGATTACGAGCCCTACGAGCAGTACTTC. V and J are TRBV29-1 and TRBJ2-7; D gene unclear. Trimming cost V 4 bases and J 2 bases, with 12 bases left between them. Per germline, CDR1 SQVTM and CDR2 ANQGSEA. The CDR3 extends over 13 amino acids.

The rearrangement uses TRBV4-1 and TRBJ2-1, with 8 bases that match TRBD2. The CDR3 runs 18 residues. Germline values: CDR1 MGHRA, CDR2 YSYEKL. Trimming at V came to 2 bases and at J to 4 bases, leaving 13 bases not matched to a gene. Written as DNA, the CDR3 is TGCGCCAGCAGCCAAACCCTACCACTAGCGGCAGGATACAATGAGCAGTTCTTC. The encoded protein is CASSQTLPLAAGYNEQFF.

The chain employs TRBV6-5 and TRBJ2-1; 12 positions agree with TRBD2. V lost 2 bases to trimming and J lost 8 bases; unmatched junction nucleotides: 4. Germline-derived CDR1 and CDR2 are MNHEY and SVGAGI. The CDR3 sequence is 15 residues long. CDR3 loop: CASSYRLAGGYEQFF. The CDR3 DNA reads as TGTGCCAGCAGTTACCGGCTAGCGGGGGGGTATGAGCAGTTCTTC.

This clone has a handful of counts. This sample also contains other DNA sequences that code for the same CDR3. V is TRBV29-1 and J is TRBJ2-3, with D possibly being TRBD2 (6 bases). Trimming shortened V by 4 bases and J by 2 bases, and 10 bases separated the two germline ends. The CDR3 loop spans 13 amino acids. Germline CDR1 and CDR2: SQVTM and ANQGSEA. This chain's CDR3 is CSVVGRLTDTQYF. For the CDR3, the DNA is TGCAGCGTTGTAGGGAGGCTCACAGATACGCAGTATTTT.

V and J are TRBV5-1 and TRBJ2-1; a weak D match, TRBD2 (6 bases). Per germline, CDR1 SGHRS and CDR2 YFSETQ. The CDR3 totals 13 residues. Deletions cut 3 bases from V and 7 bases from J, with 11 bases between. In nucleotides, the CDR3 is TGCGCCAGCAGCTCCCAGACTAGTAATGAGCAGTTCTTC. The encoded protein is CASSSQTSNEQFF.

The V and J genes are TRBV7-9 and TRBJ1-1, with D tentatively TRBD1 (6 bases). V lost 5 bases, J lost 4 bases, and 14 bases lay in between. This CDR3 contains 14 residues. The germline V gene has CDR1 SEHNR and CDR2 FQNEAQ (reference sequence). The DNA of the CDR3 is TGTGCCAGCAGCCCGCAGGGAGGGGGCACTGAAGCTTTCTTT. Its translation: CASSPQGGGTEAFF.

V usage is TRBV28 and J usage is TRBJ1-2; D gene unclear. The CDR3 covers 12 residues. Trimming removed 7 bases at V and 4 bases at J, with 10 bases between. Germline CDR1 MDHEN, CDR2 SYDVKM. CDR3 residues: CASTLSGYGYTF. CDR3 bases: TGTGCCAGCACCTTATCGGGCTATGGCTACACCTTC.

The rearrangement links TRBV9 to TRBJ2-1, with TRBD2 matching 8 bases. After removal of 2 bases from V and 6 bases from J, the junction contained 13 bases not matched to a gene. The CDR3 is made up of 17 amino acids. The germline CDR1 and CDR2 sequences are SGDLS and YYNGEE. The CDR3 sequence is CASSVNPTSAISNEQFF. As DNA, the CDR3 is TGTGCCAGCAGCGTCAATCCGACTAGCGCTATCTCCAATGAGCAGTTCTTC.

This clone was detected a few times. The rearrangement joins TRBV25-1 to TRBJ1-2, with D unresolved. Germline V gene sequence: CDR1 MGHDK, CDR2 SYGVNS. This CDR3 region has 16 residues. V lost 0 bases and J 8 bases, leaving 19 bases between the germline ends. The DNA of the CDR3 is TGTGCCAGCAGTGAATACAACGGCGGCTCTTTGAGGGGCTACACCTTC. This encodes CASSEYNGGSLRGYTF.

This sequence joins TRBV7-2 and TRBJ2-1; the D gene is possibly TRBD1 (5 bases). The V gene's germline CDR1 is SGHTA and CDR2 FQGNSA. The V end lost 5 bases, the J end lost 2 bases, and 13 bases lay between the germline ends. There are 15 residues in the CDR3. CDR3 loop: CASSRDSGAYNEQFF. The CDR3, as DNA: TGTGCCAGCAGCCGTGACAGTGGAGCCTACAATGAGCAGTTCTTC.

The V call is TRBV18, the J call TRBJ2-3; no firm D call. V lost 2 bases, J lost 0 bases, and 6 bases lay in between. Germline loops: CDR1 KGHSH, CDR2 LQKENI. This CDR3 is 14 amino acids long. The CDR3 here is CASSPSTSTDTQYF. As DNA, the CDR3 is TGTGCCAGCTCACCATCCACAAGCACAGATACGCAGTATTTT.

The genes are TRBV6-4 and TRBJ1-2; D perhaps matches TRBD1 (6 bases). Trimming pared 7 bases from V and 5 bases from J, leaving 17 bases between. Germline assignment: CDR1 MRHNA and CDR2 SNTAGT. This CDR3 has 14 amino acids. For the CDR3, the DNA is TGTGCCAGCACGGCGCCAGGGGTGCAATATGGCTACACCTTC. The encoded protein is CASTAPGVQYGYTF.

This clone occurred a few times. The chain is built from TRBV7-2 and TRBJ2-3; D not resolved. Trimming took 3 bases from V and 6 from J, leaving 7 bases between them. The CDR3 loop spans 12 amino acids. Germline assignment: CDR1 SGHTA and CDR2 FQGNSA. CDR3 in DNA: TGTGCCAGCAGCTTTTCGGTGGATACGCAGTATTTT. It yields the protein CASSFSVDTQYF.

This chain connects TRBV10-3 to TRBJ2-5, with TRBD2 matching 10 bases. This CDR3 has 15 amino acids. Germline V lookup: CDR1 ENHRY, CDR2 SYGVKD. J lost 1 base, V lost 7 bases, and 6 bases had no gene match. The DNA for the CDR3 is TGTGCCATCAAGAGCGGGAGGGAATCCCAAGAGACCCAGTACTTC. Protein: CAIKSGRESQETQYF.

The chain is built from TRBV30 and TRBJ2-5; tentatively, D is TRBD1 (5 bases). V lost 0 bases and J lost 1, with 9 bases in between. The CDR3 has 14 amino acids. Germline CDR1 is GTSNPN and CDR2 is SVGIG (reference sequence). The CDR3 DNA is TGTGCCTGGAGTGTTGCCAGGGTCCAAGAGACCCAGTACTTC. This encodes CAWSVARVQETQYF.